The present T cell receptor (beta chain) was sequenced within a study of T-cell reconstitution after alpha-beta-depleted transplantation in children. About this clonotype: Its specificity is not known.

Unique molecular identifiers featured in how the TCRbeta library was prepared. One entry per CDR3 protein results from TCRdb running MiXCR on the PCR reads. The data hold 300,000 to 400,000 distinct CDR3 sequences, with 16% observed a single time. General study results and limits: Several patients had high TCRbeta diversity at day 60; it came from surviving recipient T cells and thymic progenitors. T-cell numbers and diversity one year post-transplant derived largely from freshly generated T cells.

This clonotype was obtained from a male patient aged 2 to 10 who had a stem cell transplant for acute lymphoblastic leukemia, so the T cells may come from the graft donor. Here the sequenced sample was PBMCs, mostly from graft donor cells, taken 360 days after TCRalphabeta/CD19-depleted stem cell transplant.

The chain's CDR3 is CASSPTSGRAETQYF. In nucleotides, the CDR3 is TGTGCCAGCAGTCCGACTAGCGGGAGGGCTGAGACCCAGTACTTC. This chain connects TRBV6-1 to TRBJ2-5, with 14 positions matching TRBD2. Unmatched junction bases numbered 4, after V lost 5 bases and J lost 5 bases. CDR3 size: 15 residues. CDR1 and CDR2 (germline): MNHNS, SASEGT.